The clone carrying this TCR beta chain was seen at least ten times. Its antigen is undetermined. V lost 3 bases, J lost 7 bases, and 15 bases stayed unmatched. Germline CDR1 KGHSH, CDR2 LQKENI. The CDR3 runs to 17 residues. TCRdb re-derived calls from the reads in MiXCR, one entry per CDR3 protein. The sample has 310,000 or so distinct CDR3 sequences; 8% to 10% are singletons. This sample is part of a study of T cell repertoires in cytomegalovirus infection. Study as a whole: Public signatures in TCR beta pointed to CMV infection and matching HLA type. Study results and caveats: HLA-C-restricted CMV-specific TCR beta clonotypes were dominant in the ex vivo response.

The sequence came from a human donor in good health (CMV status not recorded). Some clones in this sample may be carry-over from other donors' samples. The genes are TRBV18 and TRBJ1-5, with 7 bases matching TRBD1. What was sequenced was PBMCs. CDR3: CASSPTRTGAGGQPQHF. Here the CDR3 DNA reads TGTGCCAGCTCACCGACGCGTACAGGGGCCGGAGGACAGCCCCAGCATTTT.